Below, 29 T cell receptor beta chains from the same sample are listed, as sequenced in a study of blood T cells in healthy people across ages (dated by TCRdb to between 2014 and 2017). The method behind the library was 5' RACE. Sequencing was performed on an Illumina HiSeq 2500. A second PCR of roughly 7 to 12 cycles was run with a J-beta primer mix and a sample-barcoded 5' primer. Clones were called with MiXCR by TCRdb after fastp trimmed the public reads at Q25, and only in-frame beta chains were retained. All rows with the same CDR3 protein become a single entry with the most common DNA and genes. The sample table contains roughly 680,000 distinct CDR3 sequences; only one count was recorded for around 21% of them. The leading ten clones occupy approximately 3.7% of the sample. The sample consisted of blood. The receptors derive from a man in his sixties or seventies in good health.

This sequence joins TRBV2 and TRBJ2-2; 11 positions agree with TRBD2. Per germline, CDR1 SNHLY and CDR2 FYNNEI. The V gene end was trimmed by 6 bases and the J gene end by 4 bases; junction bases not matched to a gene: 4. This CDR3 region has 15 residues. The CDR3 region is CASSAGLAATGELFF. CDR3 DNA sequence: TGTGCCAGCAGCGCGGGACTAGCGGCCACCGGGGAGCTGTTTTTT.

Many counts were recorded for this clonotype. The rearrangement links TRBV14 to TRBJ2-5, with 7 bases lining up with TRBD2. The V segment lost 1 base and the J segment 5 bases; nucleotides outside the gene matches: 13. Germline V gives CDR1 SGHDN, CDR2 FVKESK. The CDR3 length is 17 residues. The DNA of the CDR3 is TGTGCCAGCAGCCAAGGGTATGGTAGCGGGCGTGTGGAGACCCAGTACTTC. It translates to CASSQGYGSGRVETQYF.

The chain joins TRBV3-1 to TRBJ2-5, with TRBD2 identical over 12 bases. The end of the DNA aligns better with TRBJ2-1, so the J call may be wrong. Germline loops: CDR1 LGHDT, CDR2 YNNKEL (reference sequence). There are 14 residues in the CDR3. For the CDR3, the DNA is TGTGCCAGCACCCGACTAGCGGGAGTTCGGGAGCAGTTCTTC. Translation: CASTRLAGVREQFF.

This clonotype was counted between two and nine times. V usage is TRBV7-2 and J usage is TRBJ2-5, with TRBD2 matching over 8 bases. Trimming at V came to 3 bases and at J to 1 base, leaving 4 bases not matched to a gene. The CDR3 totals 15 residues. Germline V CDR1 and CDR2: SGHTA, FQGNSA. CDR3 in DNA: TGTGCCAGCAGCTTCAACAGCGGGAGCCAAGAGACCCAGTACTTC. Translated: CASSFNSGSQETQYF.

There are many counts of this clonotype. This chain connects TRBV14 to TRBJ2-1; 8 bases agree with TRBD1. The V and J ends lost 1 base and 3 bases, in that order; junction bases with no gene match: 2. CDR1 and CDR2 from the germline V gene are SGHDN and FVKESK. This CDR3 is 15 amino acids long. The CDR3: CASSQGTGFYNEQFF. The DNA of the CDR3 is TGTGCCAGCAGCCAAGGGACAGGGTTCTACAATGAGCAGTTCTTC.

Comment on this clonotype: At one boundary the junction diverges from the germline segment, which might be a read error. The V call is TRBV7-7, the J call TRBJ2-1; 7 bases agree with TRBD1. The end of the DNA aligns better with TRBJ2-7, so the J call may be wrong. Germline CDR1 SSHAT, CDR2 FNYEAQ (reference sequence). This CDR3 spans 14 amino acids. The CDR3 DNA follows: TGTGCTAGCAGTCCTTGGACAGGCTCCAACAAGCAGTACTTC. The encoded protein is CASSPWTGSNKQYF.

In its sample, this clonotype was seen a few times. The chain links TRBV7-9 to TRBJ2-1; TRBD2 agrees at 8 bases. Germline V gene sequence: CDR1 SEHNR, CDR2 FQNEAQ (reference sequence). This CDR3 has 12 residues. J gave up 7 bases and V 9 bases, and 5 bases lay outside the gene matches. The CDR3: CARVSSGNEQFF. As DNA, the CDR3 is TGTGCCAGAGTTTCTAGCGGGAATGAGCAGTTCTTC.

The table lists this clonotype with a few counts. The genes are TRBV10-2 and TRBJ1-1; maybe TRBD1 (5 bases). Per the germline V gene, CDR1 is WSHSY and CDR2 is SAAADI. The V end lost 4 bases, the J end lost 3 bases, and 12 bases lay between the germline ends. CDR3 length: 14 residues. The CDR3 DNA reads TGCGCCAGCAGTGGGCGAGGAGGGGACACTGAAGCTTTCTTT. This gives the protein CASSGRGGDTEAFF.

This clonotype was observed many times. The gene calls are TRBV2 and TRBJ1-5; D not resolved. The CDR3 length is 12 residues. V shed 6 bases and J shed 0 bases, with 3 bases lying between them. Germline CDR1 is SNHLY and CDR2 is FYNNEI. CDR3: CASSDSNQPQHF. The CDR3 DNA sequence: TGTGCCAGCAGCGATAGCAATCAGCCCCAGCATTTT.

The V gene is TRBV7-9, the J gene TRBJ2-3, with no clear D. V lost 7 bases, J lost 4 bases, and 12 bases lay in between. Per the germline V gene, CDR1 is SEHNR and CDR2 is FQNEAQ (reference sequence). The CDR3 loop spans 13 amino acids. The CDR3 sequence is CASKRELADTQYF. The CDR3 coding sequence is TGTGCCAGCAAGAGAGAACTGGCAGATACGCAGTATTTT.

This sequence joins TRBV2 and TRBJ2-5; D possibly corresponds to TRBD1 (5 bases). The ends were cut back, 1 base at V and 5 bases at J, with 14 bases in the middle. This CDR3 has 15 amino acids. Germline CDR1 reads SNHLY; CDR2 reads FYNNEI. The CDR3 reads CASSEGGPVGETQYF. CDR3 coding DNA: TGTGCCAGCAGTGAAGGGGGCCCTGTTGGGGAGACCCAGTACTTC.

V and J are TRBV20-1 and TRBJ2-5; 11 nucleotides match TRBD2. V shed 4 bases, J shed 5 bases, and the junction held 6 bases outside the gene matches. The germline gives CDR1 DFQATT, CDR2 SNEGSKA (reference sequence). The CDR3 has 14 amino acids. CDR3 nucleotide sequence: TGCAGTGCTATAGACCTAGCGGGAGGCGAGACCCAGTACTTC. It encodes CSAIDLAGGETQYF.

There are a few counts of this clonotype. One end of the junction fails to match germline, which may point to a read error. CDR3: CASSQAAGGFNYGYTF. The CDR3 DNA sequence: TGTGCCAGCAGTCAAGCGGCAGGGGGCTTCAACTATGGCTACACCTTC. The chain has TRBV6-1 and TRBJ1-2; 8 bases match TRBD1. The CDR3 sequence is 16 residues long. CDR1 and CDR2 from the germline V gene are MNHNS and SASEGT.

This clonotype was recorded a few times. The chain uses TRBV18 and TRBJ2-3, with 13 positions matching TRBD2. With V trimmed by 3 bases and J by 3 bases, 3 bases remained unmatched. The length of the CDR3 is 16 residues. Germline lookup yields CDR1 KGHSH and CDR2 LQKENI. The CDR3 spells CASSPTGLAGTDTQYF. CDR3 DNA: TGTGCCAGCTCACCTACGGGACTAGCGGGAACAGATACGCAGTATTTT.

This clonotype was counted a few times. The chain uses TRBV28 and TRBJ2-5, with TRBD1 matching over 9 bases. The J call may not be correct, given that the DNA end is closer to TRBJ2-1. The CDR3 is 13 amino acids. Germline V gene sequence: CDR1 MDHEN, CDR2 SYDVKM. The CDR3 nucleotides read TGTGCCAGCATGTCGGGACAGGGCAATGAGCAGTTCTTC. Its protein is CASMSGQGNEQFF.

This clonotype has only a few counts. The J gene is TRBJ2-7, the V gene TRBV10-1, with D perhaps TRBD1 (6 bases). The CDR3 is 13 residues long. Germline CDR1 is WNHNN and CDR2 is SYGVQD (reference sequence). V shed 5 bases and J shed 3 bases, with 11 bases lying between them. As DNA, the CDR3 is TGCGCCAGCAGTCGGACAGAGGACTACGAGCAGTACTTC. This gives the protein CASSRTEDYEQYF.

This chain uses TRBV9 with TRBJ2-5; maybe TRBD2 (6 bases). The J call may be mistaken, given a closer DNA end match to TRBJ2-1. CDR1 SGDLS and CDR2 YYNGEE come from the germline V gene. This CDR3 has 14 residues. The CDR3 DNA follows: TGTGCCAGCAGCGCGGCAACTAGCTACGGTGAGCAGTTCTTC. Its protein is CASSAATSYGEQFF.

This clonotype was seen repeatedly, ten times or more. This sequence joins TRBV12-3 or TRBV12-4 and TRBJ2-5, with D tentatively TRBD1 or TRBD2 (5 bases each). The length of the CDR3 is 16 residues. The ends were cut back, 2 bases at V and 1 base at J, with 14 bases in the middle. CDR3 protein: CASSLQSSGLQETQYF. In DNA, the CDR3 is TGTGCCAGCAGTTTACAGTCTTCGGGGCTCCAAGAGACCCAGTACTTC.

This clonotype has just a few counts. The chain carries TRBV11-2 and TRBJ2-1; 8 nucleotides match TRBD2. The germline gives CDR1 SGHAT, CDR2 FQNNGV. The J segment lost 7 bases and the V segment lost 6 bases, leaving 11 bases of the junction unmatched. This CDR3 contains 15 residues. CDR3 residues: CASRLGGGRWNEQFF. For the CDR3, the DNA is TGTGCCAGCAGACTGGGTGGCGGGAGGTGGAATGAGCAGTTCTTC.

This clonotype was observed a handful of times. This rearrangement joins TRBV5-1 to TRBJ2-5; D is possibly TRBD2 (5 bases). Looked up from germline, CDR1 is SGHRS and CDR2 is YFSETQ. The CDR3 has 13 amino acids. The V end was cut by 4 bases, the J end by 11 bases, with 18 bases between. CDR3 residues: CASSPSAFGEQYF. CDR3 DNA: TGCGCCAGCAGCCCTTCGGCCTTCGGGGAGCAGTACTTC.

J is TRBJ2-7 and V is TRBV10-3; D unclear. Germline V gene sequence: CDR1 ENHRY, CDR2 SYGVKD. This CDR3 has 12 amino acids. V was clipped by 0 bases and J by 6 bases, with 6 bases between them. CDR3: CAISESPSEQYF. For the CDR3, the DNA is TGTGCCATCAGTGAGTCTCCAAGCGAGCAGTACTTC.

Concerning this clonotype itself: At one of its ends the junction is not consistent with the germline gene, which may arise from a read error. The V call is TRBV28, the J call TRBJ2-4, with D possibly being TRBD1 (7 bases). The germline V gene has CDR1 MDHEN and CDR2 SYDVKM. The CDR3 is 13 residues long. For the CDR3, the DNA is TGTGCCAGCACCCTTACAGGGGAGGACATTCGGTACTTC. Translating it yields CASTLTGEDIRYF.

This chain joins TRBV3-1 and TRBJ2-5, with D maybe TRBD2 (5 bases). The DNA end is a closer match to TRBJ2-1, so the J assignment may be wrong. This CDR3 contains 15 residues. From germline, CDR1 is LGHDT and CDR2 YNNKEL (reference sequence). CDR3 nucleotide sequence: TGTGCCAGCAGCCAACCACTAGTGTCCCTAAATGAGCAGTTCTTC. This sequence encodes CASSQPLVSLNEQFF.

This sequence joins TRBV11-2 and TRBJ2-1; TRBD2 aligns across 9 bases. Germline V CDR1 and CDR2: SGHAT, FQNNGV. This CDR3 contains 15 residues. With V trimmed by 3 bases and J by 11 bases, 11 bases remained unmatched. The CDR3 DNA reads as TGTGCCAGCAGCTTCCTAGCGGGACCATCCCCCCAGCAGTTCTTC. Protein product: CASSFLAGPSPQQFF.

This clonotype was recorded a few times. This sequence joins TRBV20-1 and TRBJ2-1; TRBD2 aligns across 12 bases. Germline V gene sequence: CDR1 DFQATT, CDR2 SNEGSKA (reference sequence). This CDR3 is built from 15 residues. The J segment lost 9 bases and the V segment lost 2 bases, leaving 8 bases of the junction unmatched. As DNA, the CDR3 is TGCAGTGCTAGATCGACTAGCGGGAGTTCCACTGAGCAGTTCTTC. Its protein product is CSARSTSGSSTEQFF.

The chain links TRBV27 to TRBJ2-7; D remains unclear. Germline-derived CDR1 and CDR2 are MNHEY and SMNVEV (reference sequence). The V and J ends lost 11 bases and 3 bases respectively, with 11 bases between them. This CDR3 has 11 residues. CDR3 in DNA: TGTGCCCAGACAAGGCGCTACGAGCAGTACTTC. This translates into CAQTRRYEQYF.

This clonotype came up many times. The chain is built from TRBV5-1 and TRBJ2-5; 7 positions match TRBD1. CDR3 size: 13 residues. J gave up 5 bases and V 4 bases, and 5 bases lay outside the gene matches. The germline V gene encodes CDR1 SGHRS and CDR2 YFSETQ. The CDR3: CASSPKQGETQYF. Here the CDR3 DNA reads TGCGCCAGCAGCCCCAAACAGGGGGAGACCCAGTACTTC.

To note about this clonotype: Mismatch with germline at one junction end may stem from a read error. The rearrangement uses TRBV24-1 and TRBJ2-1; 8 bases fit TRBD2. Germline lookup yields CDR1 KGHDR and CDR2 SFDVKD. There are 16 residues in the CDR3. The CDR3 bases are TGTGCCACCAGTGACCGCCGGACTAGCACCTACAATGAGCAGCTCTTC. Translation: CATSDRRTSTYNEQLF.

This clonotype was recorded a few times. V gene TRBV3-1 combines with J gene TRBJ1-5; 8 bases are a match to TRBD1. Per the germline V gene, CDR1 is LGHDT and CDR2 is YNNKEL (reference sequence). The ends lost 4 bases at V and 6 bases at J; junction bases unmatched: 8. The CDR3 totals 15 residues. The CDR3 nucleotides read TGTGCCAGCAGCCGAGCCCAGGGGGCAAGTCAGCCCCAGCATTTT. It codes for CASSRAQGASQPQHF.